Listed here are 22 T cell receptor beta chains from one sample, sequenced in a study of shared clonotypes between healthy human individuals. This table comes from immunoSEQ multiplex PCR, and its TCRdb copy is limited to in-frame clones, with some not included. The sample records fewer than 3 million clones, under 95% being singletons. The specimen sequenced was naive CD4+ T cells from PBMCs. Subset described: CD45RA+ positively selected. These receptors all come from a man aged 18 to 35 in good health. Some clones in this sample may be carry-over from other donors' samples.

V is TRBV19 and J is TRBJ1-1; 7 nucleotides match TRBD1. The CDR3 has 14 residues. CDR1 LNHDA and CDR2 SQIVND come from the germline V gene (reference sequence). Trimming at V came to 6 bases and at J to 3 bases, leaving 7 bases not matched to a gene. The CDR3 loop reads CASRRTGWYTEAFF. CDR3 sequence (DNA): TGTGCCAGTAGAAGGACAGGATGGTACACTGAAGCTTTCTTT.

The V call is TRBV7-2, the J call TRBJ2-7; D gene unclear. The CDR3 extends over 15 amino acids. CDR1 is SGHTA, CDR2 FQGNSA, per germline. V was shortened by 2 bases and J by 5 bases, with 16 bases between the two germline ends. Here the CDR3 reads CASSLNPTGPDEQYF. DNA of the CDR3: TGTGCCAGCAGCTTAAACCCGACGGGCCCAGACGAGCAGTACTTC. The whole variable domain, remainder taken from reference TRBV7-2 and TRBJ2-7, is GAGVSQSPSNKVTEKGKDVELRCDPISGHTALYWYRQSLGQGLEFLIYFQGNSAPDKSGLPSDRFSAERTGGSVSTLTIQRTQQEDSAVYLCASSLNPTGPDEQYFGPGTRLTVT.

The V call is TRBV18, the J call TRBJ1-1; 7 bases line up with TRBD1. CDR1 is KGHSH, CDR2 LQKENI, per germline. The trim removed 0 bases at V and 11 bases at J, leaving 9 bases unmatched. The CDR3 is made up of 14 amino acids. The CDR3 sequence is CASSPPEGAGVAFF. DNA for the CDR3: TGTGCCAGCTCACCACCGGAGGGGGCGGGTGTGGCTTTCTTT. Together with reference TRBV18 and TRBJ1-1, the CDR3 gives the full variable domain: NAGVMQNPRHLVRRRGQEARLRCSPMKGHSHVYWYRQLPEEGLKFMVYLQKENIIDESGMPKERFSAEFPKEGPSILRIQQVVRGDSAAYFCASSPPEGAGVAFFGQGTRLTVV.

This sequence joins TRBV7-9 and TRBJ2-3, with D possibly being TRBD1 (5 bases). Deletions cut 4 bases from V and 3 bases from J, with 20 bases between. The length of the CDR3 is 17 residues. Germline assignment: CDR1 SEHNR and CDR2 FQNEAQ (reference sequence). The CDR3 DNA sequence: TGTGCCAGCAGCTCGCCCTTGTGGGGCCGGTTGACAGATACGCAGTATTTT. Protein sequence: CASSSPLWGRLTDTQYF.

This clone occurred once. The chain uses TRBV2 and TRBJ1-1; maybe TRBD1 (6 bases). CDR3 size: 14 residues. V lost 7 bases to trimming and J lost 1 base, with 13 bases between them. CDR1 and CDR2 from the germline V gene are SNHLY and FYNNEI. The CDR3 DNA reads TGTGCCAGCACGCGGACAGCTCAGAACACTGAAGCTTTCTTT. It encodes CASTRTAQNTEAFF.

A word on this clone: The sample holds other DNA sequences that translate to the same CDR3. V usage is TRBV5-1 and J usage is TRBJ2-2, with D perhaps matching TRBD2 (6 bases). The CDR3 has 15 residues. Between the trimmed V and J ends, which lost 0 bases and 4 bases, there was a span of 10 bases. Looked up from germline, CDR1 is SGHRS and CDR2 is YFSETQ. CDR3 protein: CASSLDGSGTGELFF. CDR3 coding DNA: TGCGCCAGCAGCTTGGACGGGAGCGGCACCGGGGAGCTGTTTTTT.

This chain connects TRBV6-6 to TRBJ1-1, with a weak D call TRBD1 (6 bases). CDR1 and CDR2 from the germline V gene are MNHNY and SVGAGI (reference sequence). Trimming removed 6 bases at V and 1 base at J, with 12 bases between. This CDR3 spans 14 amino acids. CDR3 protein: CASRPETGNTEAFF. The CDR3, as DNA: TGTGCCAGCAGACCCGAGACAGGGAACACTGAAGCTTTCTTT.

The J gene is TRBJ2-7, the V gene TRBV5-3, with no clear D. TRBV5-3 is an ORF, with its function uncertain. V lost 10 bases to trimming and J lost 7 bases, with 15 bases between them. The CDR3 spans 11 residues. This CDR3 reads CASQSKVEQYF. For the CDR3, the DNA is TGTGCCTCCCAGAGTAAAGTTGAGCAGTACTTC.

The chain uses TRBV28 and TRBJ1-3; no clear D gene. Trimming left V 1 base short and J 4 bases short, with 11 bases between. CDR1 MDHEN and CDR2 SYDVKM come from the germline V gene. This CDR3 region has 15 residues. The CDR3 here is CASSLLWGTGNTIYF. The CDR3 region has the DNA TGTGCCAGCAGTTTATTGTGGGGAACCGGAAACACCATATATTTT. The full variable domain, with the rest looked up from reference TRBV28 and TRBJ1-3, is DVKVTQSSRYLVKRTGEKVFLECVQDMDHENMFWYRQDPGLGLRLIYFSYDVKMKEKGDIPEGYSVSREKKERFSLILESASTNQTSMYLCASSLLWGTGNTIYFGEGSWLTVV.

This CDR3 is CASSLRINYGYTF. CDR3 bases: TGTGCCAGCAGCTTGCGAATTAACTATGGCTACACCTTC. This chain joins TRBV5-5 and TRBJ1-2; no clear D. Between the trimmed V and J ends, which lost 1 base and 1 base, there was a span of 5 bases. Germline V gene lookup returns CDR1 SGHKS and CDR2 YYEKEE (reference sequence). CDR3 size: 13 residues.

The chain uses TRBV27 and TRBJ2-5; 7 nucleotides match TRBD2. From germline, CDR1 is MNHEY and CDR2 SMNVEV (reference sequence). J was trimmed by 5 bases and V by 1 base; bases with no gene match: 4. The CDR3 totals 14 residues. The DNA of the CDR3 is TGTGCCAGCAGTTTATTGGGGGGGTCTGAGACCCAGTACTTC. Its protein product is CASSLLGGSETQYF.

V usage is TRBV28 and J usage is TRBJ2-7, with 7 positions matching TRBD1. This CDR3 contains 14 residues. Germline V lookup: CDR1 MDHEN, CDR2 SYDVKM. J lost 3 bases, V lost 5 bases, and 7 bases had no gene match. The CDR3 loop is CASSTPDRIYEQYF. DNA for the CDR3: TGTGCCAGCAGTACCCCGGACAGGATCTACGAGCAGTACTTC. The variable domain in full, completed from reference TRBV28 and TRBJ2-7, reads DVKVTQSSRYLVKRTGEKVFLECVQDMDHENMFWYRQDPGLGLRLIYFSYDVKMKEKGDIPEGYSVSREKKERFSLILESASTNQTSMYLCASSTPDRIYEQYFGPGTRLTVT.

In its sample, this clone was seen a few times. Different DNA sequences within this sample yield the same CDR3. This chain joins TRBV27 and TRBJ2-5, with D uncertain. V gave up 2 bases and J gave up 4 bases, with 2 bases separating them. The CDR3 contains 11 residues. Per germline, CDR1 MNHEY and CDR2 SMNVEV (reference sequence). DNA of the CDR3: TGTGCCAGCAGTTTAGGAGAGACCCAGTACTTC. Residues: CASSLGETQYF.

The rearrangement links TRBV18 to TRBJ1-4; a weak D match, TRBD1 (5 bases). Trimming removed 3 bases from V and 8 bases from J, with 16 bases in between. There are 15 residues in the CDR3. Germline values: CDR1 KGHSH, CDR2 LQKENI. Written as DNA, the CDR3 is TGTGCCAGCTCACCCCTGGGGGAGCCGGGGGAAAAACTGTTTTTT. Protein product: CASSPLGEPGEKLFF.

The rearrangement joins TRBV7-9 to TRBJ2-3, with 9 bases lining up with TRBD2. CDR3 size: 17 residues. V lost 1 base and J lost 0; bases outside the gene matches: 5. Germline loops: CDR1 SEHNR, CDR2 FQNEAQ (reference sequence). The CDR3, as DNA: TGTGCCAGCAGCTTAGGGCTAACTAGCGGGAGCACAGATACGCAGTATTTT. Amino acids: CASSLGLTSGSTDTQYF.

The rearrangement uses TRBV6-6 and TRBJ2-5, with TRBD1 matching 8 bases. The V gene end was trimmed by 7 bases and the J gene end by 5 bases; junction bases not matched to a gene: 9. The CDR3 is made up of 14 amino acids. Germline lookup yields CDR1 MNHNY and CDR2 SVGAGI (reference sequence). CDR3 DNA: TGTGCCAGCACCAAGCCAGGGGGCACCGAGACCCAGTACTTC. As protein: CASTKPGGTETQYF.

V gene TRBV7-2 combines with J gene TRBJ2-1; D remains ambiguous. Trimming removed 1 base from V and 6 bases from J, with 7 bases in between. CDR1 and CDR2 from the germline V gene are SGHTA and FQGNSA. CDR3 length: 13 amino acids. The CDR3 region is CASSLDMGNEQFF. In DNA, the CDR3 is TGTGCCAGCAGCTTAGATATGGGCAATGAGCAGTTCTTC.

The V call is TRBV4-2, the J call TRBJ2-3, with a tentative D call TRBD1 (6 bases). V dropped 4 bases and J dropped 1 base, with 15 bases sitting between them. The CDR3 runs 16 residues. Germline CDR1 is LGHNA and CDR2 is YNFKEQ. In nucleotides, the CDR3 is TGTGCCAGCAGCCCCCGCCGGGCAGGGGGCACAGATACGCAGTATTTT. It encodes CASSPRRAGGTDTQYF.

The chain joins TRBV7-8 to TRBJ2-1; 7 bases fit TRBD2. The germline gives CDR1 SGHVS, CDR2 FQNEAQ. The V and J ends lost 2 bases and 4 bases, in that order; junction bases with no gene match: 8. CDR3 length: 16 residues. The CDR3 spells CASSLKRLAAYNEQFF. The CDR3 DNA sequence: TGTGCCAGCAGCTTAAAACGACTAGCCGCGTACAATGAGCAGTTCTTC.

The J gene is TRBJ2-1, the V gene TRBV4-2; TRBD2 might be the D (5 bases). In germline, CDR1 is LGHNA, CDR2 YNFKEQ. The CDR3 consists of 14 residues. Trimming removed 4 bases from V and 4 bases from J, with 11 bases in between. CDR3 sequence reads: CASSLLAQYNEQFF. The CDR3 nucleotides are TGTGCCAGCAGCCTTCTAGCTCAGTACAATGAGCAGTTCTTC.

This CDR3 is CASSSDRADTEAFF. The DNA for the CDR3 is TGTGCCAGCAGCTCTGACAGGGCGGACACTGAAGCTTTCTTT. This chain uses TRBV7-9 with TRBJ1-1; 7 positions agree with TRBD1. The germline V gene encodes CDR1 SEHNR and CDR2 FQNEAQ (reference sequence). J was trimmed by 3 bases and V by 4 bases; bases with no gene match: 5. CDR3 size: 14 residues.

J is TRBJ1-1 and V is TRBV5-3; D is perhaps TRBD1 (5 bases). TRBV5-3 is an ORF, and what it does is uncertain. CDR3 length equals 14 residues. Trimming pared 4 bases from V and 6 bases from J, leaving 16 bases between. The CDR3 DNA reads as TGTGCCAGAAGCCCATTACAGGAAGGTGCTGAAGCTTTCTTT. Its protein product is CARSPLQEGAEAFF.